Each of the 9 T cell receptor beta chains below was sequenced from the same sample in a study of T cell repertoires in cytomegalovirus infection. TCRdb passed the reads through MiXCR, listing each CDR3 protein once. This sample has fewer than 200,000 distinct CDR3 sequences, with about 20% found just once. The source material was PBMCs. The receptors stem from a human donor in good health (CMV status not recorded). Some clones in this sample may be carry-over from other donors' samples.

This clonotype has ten or more counts. The J gene is TRBJ1-2, the V gene TRBV7-2; D unresolved. The CDR3 is 14 amino acids. V was clipped by 1 base and J by 4 bases, with 10 bases between them. The germline CDR1 and CDR2 sequences are SGHTA and FQGNSA. The CDR3 here is CASSLEYTLYGYTF. CDR3 sequence (DNA): TGTGCCAGCAGCTTAGAGTACACCCTCTATGGCTACACCTTC.

V and J are TRBV7-9 and TRBJ1-6; TRBD1 matches 7 bases. In germline, CDR1 is SEHNR, CDR2 FQNEAQ (reference sequence). CDR3 length equals 16 residues. V was pared by 4 bases and J by 6 bases, with 9 bases of the junction left unmatched. The CDR3 region is CASSSLAGQLNSPLHF. The DNA of the CDR3 is TGTGCCAGCAGCTCCTTGGCGGGACAGCTTAATTCACCCCTCCACTTT.

J is TRBJ2-7 and V is TRBV27; maybe TRBD1 (6 bases). The CDR3 is 15 amino acids. V was pared by 4 bases and J by 1 base, with 14 bases between. The germline V gene encodes CDR1 MNHEY and CDR2 SMNVEV (reference sequence). The CDR3, as DNA: TGTGCCAGCAGTTCCATGGGGACAAAATCCTACGAGCAGTACTTC. Protein product: CASSSMGTKSYEQYF.

The chain employs TRBV7-2 and TRBJ2-1, with D possibly being TRBD1 (6 bases). CDR3 length: 16 amino acids. Trimming left V 5 bases short and J 0 bases short, with 14 bases between. CDR1 is SGHTA and CDR2 is FQGNSA in the germline V gene. This CDR3 reads CASSKQGPNSYNEQFF. DNA of the CDR3: TGTGCCAGCAGCAAGCAGGGGCCTAACTCCTACAATGAGCAGTTCTTC.

Only a few counts were recorded for this clonotype. This chain's CDR3 is CASSSPGSGETQYF. CDR3 coding DNA: TGCGCCAGCAGCTCCCCCGGGTCGGGGGAGACCCAGTACTTC. V usage is TRBV5-1 and J usage is TRBJ2-5; D may be TRBD2 (5 bases). Per germline, CDR1 SGHRS and CDR2 YFSETQ. The V end was cut by 3 bases, the J end by 5 bases, with 14 bases between. The CDR3 consists of 14 residues.

J is TRBJ2-2 and V is TRBV5-4, with 11 bases that match TRBD2. The germline gives CDR1 SGHNT, CDR2 YYREEE (reference sequence). V was pared by 0 bases and J by 6 bases, with 4 bases of the junction left unmatched. The CDR3 sequence is 16 residues long. The chain's CDR3 is CASSLVSGRAAGELFF. CDR3 nucleotide sequence: TGTGCCAGCAGCTTGGTTAGCGGGAGGGCCGCCGGGGAGCTGTTTTTT.

The chain is built from TRBV20-1 and TRBJ2-7, with D unclear. This CDR3 is built from 11 residues. CDR1 is DFQATT and CDR2 is SNEGSKA in the germline V gene (reference sequence). The V end was cut by 6 bases, the J end by 7 bases, with 13 bases between. The CDR3 DNA follows: TGCAGTGCCGCCGTAGACGGGGAGCAGTACTTC. Its protein product is CSAAVDGEQYF.

There are a few counts of this clonotype. The rearrangement links TRBV7-9 to TRBJ2-1; a possible D gene is TRBD1 (6 bases). CDR1 is SEHNR and CDR2 is FQNEAQ in the germline V gene (reference sequence). The CDR3 has 17 residues. V was pared by 4 bases and J by 5 bases, with 21 bases between. The CDR3 is CASSSLRTVPPNNEQFF. CDR3 DNA: TGTGCCAGCAGCTCTCTGAGGACAGTCCCCCCTAACAATGAGCAGTTCTTC.

The sample holds many counts of this clonotype. The rearrangement uses TRBV6-1 and TRBJ2-2, with a tentative D call TRBD2 (6 bases). Germline V gene sequence: CDR1 MNHNS, CDR2 SASEGT. The CDR3 has 14 residues. The V end lost 7 bases, the J end lost 3 bases, and 12 bases lay between the germline ends. Here the CDR3 reads CASIGTPDTGELFF. DNA for the CDR3: TGTGCCAGCATAGGGACTCCCGACACCGGGGAGCTGTTTTTT.